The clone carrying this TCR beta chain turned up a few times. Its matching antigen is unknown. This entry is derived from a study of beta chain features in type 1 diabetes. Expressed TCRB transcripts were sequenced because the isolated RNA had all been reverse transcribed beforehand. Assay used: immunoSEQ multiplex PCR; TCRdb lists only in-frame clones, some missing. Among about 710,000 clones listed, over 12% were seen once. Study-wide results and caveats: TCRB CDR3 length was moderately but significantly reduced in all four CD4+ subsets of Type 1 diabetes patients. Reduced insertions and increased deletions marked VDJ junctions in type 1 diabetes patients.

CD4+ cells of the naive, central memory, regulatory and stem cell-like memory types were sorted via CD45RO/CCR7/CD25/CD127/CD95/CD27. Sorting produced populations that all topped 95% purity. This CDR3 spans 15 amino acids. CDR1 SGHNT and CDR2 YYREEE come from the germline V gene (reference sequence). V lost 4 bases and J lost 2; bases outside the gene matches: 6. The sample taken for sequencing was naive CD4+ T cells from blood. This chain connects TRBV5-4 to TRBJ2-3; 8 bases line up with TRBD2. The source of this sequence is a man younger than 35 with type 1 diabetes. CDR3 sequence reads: CASSPTSGYTDTQYF. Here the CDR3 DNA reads TGTGCCAGCAGCCCCACTAGCGGATACACAGATACGCAGTATTTT.